These T cell receptor beta chains were read from a single sample in a study of blood T cell repertoires in COVID-19. Measured with immunoSEQ multiplex PCR; TCRdb has only the in-frame clones, and not every one. The table lists about 150,000 clones, 87% of them singletons. Material for sequencing was peripheral blood. These receptors were collected from a man aged 50 to 59 with active COVID-19. The CDR3 runs from the conserved cysteine through the conserved F or W. Clone size, where shown, is once, few, many, or a class for clones that have expanded.

v_call	clone_size	cdr3_aa
TRBV3-1/TRBV3-2	NA	CASSRAEGETQYF
TRBV21-1	NA	CASSNLRRVDTEAFF
TRBV19	NA	CASSAGTGGTYEQYF
TRBV7-2	NA	CASSLDSFSPLHF
TRBV3-1/TRBV3-2	NA	CASSLRQGGRDTQYF
TRBV5-1	NA	CASSPGNRGGVAGYTF
TRBV9	few	CASSVTSGSEQYF
TRBV5-4	NA	CASSLELANTGELFF
TRBV10-3	NA	CATLTGGSGELFF
TRBV13	NA	CASSLVQKTNYGYTF
TRBV6-5	once	CASSTYGELFF
TRBV3-1/TRBV3-2	NA	CASSPSVSQETQYF
TRBV19	NA	CASSSAGDKGEQFF
TRBV6-2/TRBV6-3	NA	CASSFQGRDYGYTF
TRBV2	NA	CASSGGQFQETQYF
TRBV20-1	NA	CSASTGDQPQHF
TRBV19	few	CASGGRYLSNQPQHF
TRBV27	NA	CASAPEVNYGYTF
TRBV7-6	NA	CASSLQAGQGSDGYTF
TRBV9	NA	CASSPLGRNYGYTF
TRBV5-6	NA	CASSLAGQGGAFF
TRBV7-2	NA	CASSSTETGELFF
TRBV6-6	NA	CASSDTGVRNEKLFF
TRBV5-4	NA	CASRLGTGETEKLFF
TRBV6-6	NA	CASSYSGGEGTEAFF
TRBV6-5	NA	CASSIGTSGLYEQYF
TRBV9	NA	CASTLSGTPFTGELFF
TRBV18	NA	CASSPTVTDTQYF
TRBV5-4	NA	CASTRGAGQGKADTQYF
TRBV6-2/TRBV6-3	NA	CASTPVVTSSGANVLTF
TRBV27	once	CASSLDRSGGWSTEAFF
TRBV5-4	NA	CTSSPSGVSYEQYF
TRBV6-5	NA	CASSSVSGGITDTQYF
TRBV4-2	NA	CASSPSRSTYEQYF
TRBV12-3/TRBV12-4	NA	CASAENPVGPQHF
TRBV5-4	NA	CASSLGWGGPEDTQYF
TRBV6-2/TRBV6-3	NA	CASSRKGGGSTDTQYF
TRBV5-4	NA	CASRKATSGTQYF
TRBV20-1	NA	CSPIPRDTQYF
TRBV4-2	NA	CASSQLGGGYNEQFF
TRBV6-6	NA	CASSYGRGLLSSPLHF
TRBV7-9	NA	CASSPSSGTEAFF
TRBV4-1	NA	CASSQEGRGRETQYF
TRBV4-1	NA	CASSPDRVYNEQFF
TRBV19	NA	CASSITGLSENTEAFF
TRBV6-1	NA	CASSEAGPRQGEAFF
TRBV30	NA	CAWSALGANQPQHF
TRBV7-2	NA	CATEDRRGETQYF
TRBV15	NA	CATSRAPGQGAGNTIYF
TRBV19	NA	CASATGGFGYTF
TRBV4-2	NA	CASSQDDRLAGGPDTQYF
TRBV12-3/TRBV12-4	NA	CASWAPHTDTQYF
TRBV6-2/TRBV6-3	NA	CASSYWGGRGRDTQYF
TRBV6-4	NA	CASSDGRGSGYTF
TRBV9	NA	CASSAANTGELFF
TRBV2	NA	CASSETSDNEQFF
TRBV6-2/TRBV6-3	NA	CASSFPRGGLGSEAFF